The 10 T cell receptor beta chains below were found in one sample sequenced in a study of CD8 T cells in ankylosing spondylitis (dated by TCRdb to about 2017). Library preparation was by 5' RACE. The sequencer was an Illumina HiSeq 2500. TCRdb handled the public reads itself, with Q25 trimming in fastp and clone calling in MiXCR, and kept productive beta chains. Rows matching on CDR3 protein sequence are summarized as one entry with the most common DNA and genes. For this sample the table gives hundreds of thousands of distinct CDR3 sequences, of which 8% to 9.5% were detected only once. The leading ten clones occupy approximately 6.2% of the sample. Input material: blood, either unsorted or a sorted T cell fraction (not recorded which). Every receptor here comes from a male donor with ankylosing spondylitis or in good health (not recorded which).

This clonotype was seen many times. The chain joins TRBV20-1 to TRBJ1-5, with D uncertain. CDR3 size: 13 residues. Germline CDR1 reads DFQATT; CDR2 reads SNEGSKA (reference sequence). V lost 3 bases and J 4 bases, leaving 10 bases between the germline ends. CDR3 region: CSASFRVNQPQHF. DNA of the CDR3: TGCAGTGCTAGCTTTAGGGTAAATCAGCCCCAGCATTTT.

The table lists this clonotype with many counts. This sequence joins TRBV4-2 and TRBJ2-4, with D possibly TRBD1 on 6 matching bases. This CDR3 spans 18 amino acids. Germline V CDR1 and CDR2: LGHNA, YNFKEQ. Trimming pared 4 bases from V and 0 bases from J, leaving 19 bases between. CDR3 nucleotides: TGTGCCAGCAGCCGATCAGGGGTACAGAATCTAGCCAAAAACATTCAGTACTTC. This codes for CASSRSGVQNLAKNIQYF.

This clonotype was seen ten or more times. The chain has TRBV20-1 and TRBJ2-2; TRBD2 agrees at 10 bases. From germline, CDR1 is DFQATT and CDR2 SNEGSKA (reference sequence). There are 15 residues in the CDR3. After removal of 0 bases from V and 4 bases from J, the junction contained 2 bases not matched to a gene. Here the CDR3 reads CSAREASGGTGELFF. CDR3 nucleotide sequence: TGCAGTGCTAGAGAGGCTAGCGGGGGCACCGGGGAGCTGTTTTTT.

This clonotype was found a few times. The V call is TRBV7-2, the J call TRBJ1-2; 7 positions agree with TRBD1. This CDR3 region has 16 residues. V gave up 5 bases and J gave up 2 bases; unmatched junction bases: 11. CDR1 is SGHTA, CDR2 FQGNSA, per germline. CDR3 sequence: CASSVAFQGVNYGYTF. Written as DNA, the CDR3 is TGTGCCAGCAGCGTCGCGTTCCAGGGGGTGAACTATGGCTACACCTTC. The full variable domain, its missing parts supplied by reference TRBV7-2 and TRBJ1-2, is GAGVSQSPSNKVTEKGKDVELRCDPISGHTALYWYRQSLGQGLEFLIYFQGNSAPDKSGLPSDRFSAERTGGSVSTLTIQRTQQEDSAVYLCASSVAFQGVNYGYTFGSGTRLTVV.

Worth noting for this clonotype: Given a much more abundant clone one base away, this may be a read error. This sequence joins TRBV9 and TRBJ1-1; weak D call: TRBD1 (6 bases). The CDR3 has 13 residues. V lost 2 bases and J 6 bases, leaving 11 bases between the germline ends. The germline V gene has CDR1 SGDLS and CDR2 YYNGEE. In nucleotides, the CDR3 is TGTGCCAGCAGCGTTACAGGGTACTCTGAAGCTTTCTTT. Translating it yields CASSVTGYSEAFF.

In its sample, this clonotype was seen once. The genes are TRBV5-5 and TRBJ2-1; the D gene could be TRBD1 or TRBD2 (5 bases each). The CDR3 contains 15 residues. Germline V gene lookup returns CDR1 SGHKS and CDR2 YYEKEE (reference sequence). Trimming left V 4 bases short and J 5 bases short, with 16 bases between. CDR3 protein: CASSLTRDLNNEQFF. CDR3 in DNA: TGTGCCAGCAGCCTTACTAGGGACCTTAACAATGAGCAGTTCTTC.

This clonotype has at least ten counts. The gene calls are TRBV3-1 and TRBJ2-1, with D possibly being TRBD2 (7 bases). Germline assignment: CDR1 LGHDT and CDR2 YNNKEL (reference sequence). V lost 1 base, J lost 6 bases, and 13 bases lay in between. This CDR3 region has 15 residues. The DNA of the CDR3 is TGTGCCAGCAGCCAAGGGGAGGGGGATTTCAATGAGCAGTTCTTC. The encoded protein is CASSQGEGDFNEQFF.

The rearrangement uses TRBV29-1 and TRBJ2-3; D ambiguous. CDR3 size: 13 residues. Trimming cost V 2 bases and J 1 base, with 7 bases left between them. CDR1 SQVTM and CDR2 ANQGSEA come from the germline V gene. The CDR3 reads CSVEKACTDTQYF. CDR3 nucleotide sequence: TGCAGCGTTGAAAAAGCCTGCACAGATACGCAGTATTTT.

This chain links TRBV7-2 with TRBJ2-7; no reliable D call. This CDR3 is 12 amino acids long. Germline V lookup: CDR1 SGHTA, CDR2 FQGNSA. Trimming stripped 1 base from V and 3 bases from J, with 4 bases between. CDR3 region: CASSLVIYEQYF. The CDR3 bases are TGTGCCAGCAGCTTAGTTATCTACGAGCAGTACTTC.

This clonotype was seen repeatedly, ten times or more. The chain is built from TRBV20-1 and TRBJ1-1, with TRBD1 as a possible D gene (6 bases). The CDR3 loop spans 16 amino acids. Looked up from germline, CDR1 is DFQATT and CDR2 is SNEGSKA (reference sequence). Between the trimmed V and J ends, which lost 0 bases and 7 bases, there was a span of 21 bases. The CDR3 region has the DNA TGCAGTGCTAGAGATGGGCGGGGCGTGGGGGCGAGTGAAGCTTTCTTT. Its translation: CSARDGRGVGASEAFF.